A selection of T cell receptor beta chains follows, all from one sample in a study of spatial heterogeneity in lung cancer. Each CDR3 protein gets one entry after TCRdb re-called the 5' RACE reads with MiXCR. The table shows 30,000 or so distinct CDR3 sequences, with roughly 8.4% occurring only once. This material consisted of PBMCs, taken at surgery. The receptors come from a female donor with early-stage non-small cell lung cancer. The CDR3 runs from the conserved cysteine through the conserved F or W.

V gene,CDR3 protein
TRBV28,CASSSFGTGSRNQPQHF
TRBV18,CASSPRRDTYEQYF
TRBV18,CASSREGASYNEQFF
TRBV29-1,CSALMTTEAFF
TRBV12-3/TRBV12-4,CAIRTSGQETQYF
TRBV6-1,CASSVTGGERDTQYF
TRBV7-6,CASSLGENTGELFF
TRBV14,CASSQGDRAPHFYGYTF
TRBV18,CASSRTGGSGNEQFF
TRBV29-1,CSAGDFGYGYTF
TRBV2,CASRRLWNTGELFF
TRBV5-1,CASSFTDTQYF
TRBV7-6,CASSLAPQRQYF
TRBV29-1,CSGLLAGPYNEQFF
TRBV10-3,CAISSGLFNEQFF
TRBV5-1,CASSPGQLGYTF
TRBV9,CASSAIGLAGGPGETQYF
TRBV24-1,CATSDYSGSYNEQFF
TRBV28,CATAGGPNIQYF
TRBV10-3,CAISDSPLGNANIQYF
TRBV20-1,CSALSGTVSYEQYF
TRBV20-1,CSAGGDRVGEQYF
TRBV4-2,CASSQIAGTYEQYF
TRBV7-9,CASSLAPATNEKLFF
TRBV4-1,CASSQGVTGADGYTF
TRBV19,CASSTPSGSVSGELFF
TRBV5-1,CASSPSDPAYEQYF
TRBV24-1,CATSDLATSGTGELFF
TRBV15,CATSKGGTSSYEQYF
TRBV20-1,CSAPLVRNTGELFF
TRBV7-3,CASSSPGQADTQYF
TRBV12-3/TRBV12-4,CASSPSGANVLTF
TRBV4-2,CASSARTSGSLNEQFF
TRBV7-2,CASSLDGTGITDTQYF
TRBV12-3/TRBV12-4,CASSFAWTGATYGYTF
TRBV28,CASGSGQVNTEAFF
TRBV24-1,CAAKVGFQGWEPNTGELFF